Shown below are 30 T cell receptor beta chains from a single sample sequenced in a study of T-cell reconstitution after alpha-beta-depleted transplantation in children (dated by TCRdb to 2015 to 2016). Library method: PCR. The reads were generated on an Illumina HiSeq 2500. To normalize quantification of the TCRbeta repertoire, the TCR libraries were built with molecular barcoding that relied on unique molecular identifiers. The public reads were reanalyzed by TCRdb: fastp trimming at Q25, MiXCR alignment, in-frame beta chains only. Under each unique CDR3 protein, matching rows form one entry showing the most common genes and DNA. The sample table shows about 610,000 distinct CDR3 sequences, and over 9.5% are seen once. Roughly 4% of the sample belongs to the ten largest clones. This specimen consisted of PBMCs from the stem cell graft donor, obtained from the stem cell graft. These receptor sequences come from a human donor who donated a stem cell graft to a child with acute myeloid leukemia.

The chain has TRBV29-1 and TRBJ1-1; 9 bases agree with TRBD1. Per germline, CDR1 SQVTM and CDR2 ANQGSEA. The CDR3 extends over 14 amino acids. V gave up 3 bases and J gave up 3 bases; unmatched junction bases: 5. CDR3 bases: TGCAGCGTTGAGGCCGGGACAGGGTACACTGAAGCTTTCTTT. This sequence encodes CSVEAGTGYTEAFF.

The chain recombines TRBV29-1 with TRBJ2-7; D remains ambiguous. Per germline, CDR1 SQVTM and CDR2 ANQGSEA. This CDR3 region has 10 residues. Trimming pared 3 bases from V and 7 bases from J, leaving 7 bases between. For the CDR3, the DNA is TGCAGCGTTGAGTCGGTTGAGCAGTACTTC. Its translation: CSVESVEQYF.

This clonotype showed up just a few times. The V gene is TRBV2, the J gene TRBJ2-1, with a weak D call TRBD2 (6 bases). There are 14 residues in the CDR3. V was shortened by 2 bases and J by 6 bases, with 11 bases between the two germline ends. In germline, CDR1 is SNHLY, CDR2 FYNNEI. The CDR3, as DNA: TGTGCCAGCAGTGAAACAACTAGCCGCAATGAGCAGTTCTTC. Residues: CASSETTSRNEQFF.

This chain links TRBV12-3 or TRBV12-4 with TRBJ2-4; D is unresolved. The CDR3 is 13 residues long. V lost 3 bases to trimming and J lost 7 bases, with 10 bases between them. The CDR3 protein is CASSLASSNIQYF. The CDR3 nucleotides read TGTGCCAGCAGTTTGGCCAGTTCGAACATTCAGTACTTC.

In this sample, this clonotype turned up a few times. The V gene is TRBV12-3 or TRBV12-4, the J gene TRBJ2-5, with D possibly called TRBD1 or TRBD2 (7 bases each). CDR3 length: 13 residues. V lost 7 bases and J 4 bases, leaving 13 bases between the germline ends. The CDR3 DNA sequence: TGTGCCAGCACTTCAGGGGGGGGAGAGACCCAGTACTTC. It encodes CASTSGGGETQYF.

J is TRBJ2-1 and V is TRBV7-2; TRBD2 agrees at 10 bases. The CDR3 is made up of 17 amino acids. The trim removed 0 bases at V and 9 bases at J, leaving 11 bases unmatched. Germline-derived CDR1 and CDR2 are SGHTA and FQGNSA. The CDR3 DNA sequence: TGTGCCAGCAGCTTAGCGCTCCCTAGCGGGAGTTCTAGTGAGCAGTTCTTC. This sequence encodes CASSLALPSGSSSEQFF. The whole variable domain, remainder taken from reference TRBV7-2 and TRBJ2-1, is GAGVSQSPSNKVTEKGKDVELRCDPISGHTALYWYRQSLGQGLEFLIYFQGNSAPDKSGLPSDRFSAERTGGSVSTLTIQRTQQEDSAVYLCASSLALPSGSSSEQFFGPGTRLTVL.

The V and J genes are TRBV18 and TRBJ2-2, with a tentative D call TRBD1 (6 bases). Germline CDR1 is KGHSH and CDR2 is LQKENI. There are 19 residues in the CDR3. The V gene lost 11 bases and the J gene lost 1 base, with 29 bases spanning the gap. CDR3 nucleotide sequence: TGTGCCGGACCCGTGATCAGGGACATACGTTCCAGGAACACCGGGGAGCTGTTTTTT. The encoded protein is CAGPVIRDIRSRNTGELFF.

This clonotype occurred many times. This chain uses TRBV20-1 with TRBJ2-1; D is possibly TRBD1 or TRBD2 (6 bases each). The CDR3 sequence is 12 residues long. Trimming cost V 8 bases and J 8 bases, with 16 bases left between them. Germline CDR1 and CDR2: DFQATT and SNEGSKA (reference sequence). CDR3 sequence: CSPKGGADEQFF. For the CDR3, the DNA is TGCAGTCCTAAGGGGGGAGCCGATGAGCAGTTCTTC.

This clonotype occurred many times. J is TRBJ1-1 and V is TRBV7-2; no definite D call. CDR3 length: 11 residues. The germline V gene has CDR1 SGHTA and CDR2 FQGNSA. V lost 3 bases and J lost 5, with 4 bases in between. The CDR3 DNA reads as TGTGCCAGCAGCTTTTATACTGAAGCTTTCTTT. Protein sequence: CASSFYTEAFF.

The rearrangement joins TRBV7-2 to TRBJ2-3, with 8 positions matching TRBD2. From germline, CDR1 is SGHTA and CDR2 FQGNSA. The CDR3 consists of 17 residues. The V gene end was trimmed by 5 bases and the J gene end by 2 bases; junction bases not matched to a gene: 12. The CDR3 loop reads CASSIYWREVVTDTQYF. CDR3 DNA: TGTGCCAGCAGCATCTACTGGCGGGAGGTGGTCACAGATACGCAGTATTTT.

This clonotype was seen at least ten times. This rearrangement joins TRBV28 to TRBJ2-3; D assignment may be TRBD1 or TRBD2 (5 bases each). Germline V gene lookup returns CDR1 MDHEN and CDR2 SYDVKM. V lost 1 base and J 1 base, leaving 15 bases between the germline ends. CDR3 length equals 17 residues. CDR3 region: CASSLLGVAGGTDTQYF. CDR3 DNA: TGTGCCAGCAGTTTATTGGGGGTGGCCGGAGGCACAGATACGCAGTATTTT.

The genes are TRBV6-1 and TRBJ1-2, with D maybe TRBD1 (6 bases). CDR3 length: 14 amino acids. Germline CDR1 reads MNHNS; CDR2 reads SASEGT. V lost 6 bases and J 2 bases, leaving 13 bases between the germline ends. The CDR3: CASSSSGTNYGYTF. CDR3 nucleotide sequence: TGTGCCAGCAGCTCATCCGGGACAAACTATGGCTACACCTTC.

The V call is TRBV24-1, the J call TRBJ1-2; 8 bases are a match to TRBD1. Unmatched junction bases numbered 14, after V lost 2 bases and J lost 4 bases. Germline assignment: CDR1 KGHDR and CDR2 SFDVKD. The CDR3 has 18 amino acids. The CDR3: CATSDSPRDRRGSYGYTF. The CDR3 coding sequence is TGTGCCACCAGTGATTCCCCTCGGGACAGGCGAGGGTCCTATGGCTACACCTTC.

This clonotype was found many times. This chain connects TRBV12-3 or TRBV12-4 to TRBJ1-2; D is possibly TRBD1 (6 bases). The V gene lost 7 bases and the J gene lost 2 bases, with 14 bases spanning the gap. CDR3 length equals 14 residues. The CDR3 reads CASTLGTSNYGYTF. CDR3 sequence (DNA): TGTGCCAGCACCCTCGGGACATCGAACTATGGCTACACCTTC.

This clonotype was detected ten times or more. The chain is built from TRBV28 and TRBJ2-1; TRBD2 aligns across 9 bases. This CDR3 comprises 17 residues. V trimming: 7 bases; J trimming: 4 bases; junction bases outside the gene matches: 14. Germline CDR1 reads MDHEN; CDR2 reads SYDVKM. The CDR3 nucleotides read TGTGCCAGCAATGGCGGGAGGGCAGCAGGGGTATACAATGAGCAGTTCTTC. It encodes CASNGGRAAGVYNEQFF.

This chain connects TRBV29-1 to TRBJ2-1; D possibly corresponds to TRBD1 (6 bases). There are 16 residues in the CDR3. Germline V gene sequence: CDR1 SQVTM, CDR2 ANQGSEA. V shed 6 bases and J shed 2 bases, with 20 bases lying between them. The CDR3 DNA sequence: TGCAGCGTCCTAATTACAGGGTACTCCGCCTACAATGAGCAGTTCTTC. This sequence encodes CSVLITGYSAYNEQFF.

CDR3 DNA: TGTGCCAGCAGTTTCTTAGCGGGAGGGGGGACCGGGGAGCTGTTTTTT. Its protein is CASSFLAGGGTGELFF. V gene TRBV12-3 or TRBV12-4 combines with J gene TRBJ2-2; the match to TRBD2 covers 11 bases. The CDR3 runs to 16 residues. V shed 3 bases and J 5 bases; nucleotides not matched to a gene: 5.

This clonotype was counted only a few times. This chain connects TRBV5-1 to TRBJ2-7, with 10 bases identical to TRBD2. CDR3 length equals 13 residues. From germline, CDR1 is SGHRS and CDR2 YFSETQ. Germline trimming cut 7 bases from V and 3 bases from J; bases unmatched to any gene: 4. The CDR3 DNA is TGCGCCAGCGGGCGGACTAGCGGCTACGAGCAGTACTTC. The encoded protein is CASGRTSGYEQYF.

This clonotype was detected many times. This chain joins TRBV28 and TRBJ2-3, with 7 bases matching TRBD2. From germline, CDR1 is MDHEN and CDR2 SYDVKM. With 2 bases clipped from V and 1 base from J, the junction kept 6 bases outside the gene matches. This CDR3 spans 16 amino acids. CDR3 sequence reads: CASSLMGGTGTDTQYF. In nucleotides, the CDR3 is TGTGCCAGCAGTTTAATGGGGGGGACGGGCACAGATACGCAGTATTTT.

V and J are TRBV29-1 and TRBJ2-1; 9 bases map to TRBD1. Losses at the gene ends were 2 bases for V and 8 bases for J; bases not matched to a gene: 10. The CDR3 sequence is 15 residues long. Germline CDR1 SQVTM, CDR2 ANQGSEA. CDR3 sequence reads: CSVEPRTGAVHEQFF. The CDR3 nucleotides read TGCAGCGTTGAACCTCGGACAGGGGCGGTGCATGAGCAGTTCTTC.

The chain links TRBV28 to TRBJ2-1; 15 bases fit TRBD2. Germline loops: CDR1 MDHEN, CDR2 SYDVKM. Trimming took 6 bases from V and 10 from J; bases not matched to a gene: 16. This CDR3 contains 18 residues. The CDR3 reads CASSVGLAGGRSREEQFF. The CDR3 DNA is TGTGCCAGCAGCGTGGGACTAGCGGGAGGTAGGTCACGAGAGGAGCAGTTCTTC.

This clonotype appeared a few times. This chain joins TRBV5-5 and TRBJ1-1, with a tentative D call TRBD1 (5 bases). The CDR3 spans 14 residues. Germline CDR1 and CDR2: SGHKS and YYEKEE (reference sequence). V lost 0 bases to trimming and J lost 8 bases, with 14 bases between them. CDR3 loop: CASSLGSGRQEAFF. The DNA for the CDR3 is TGTGCCAGCAGCTTGGGTTCGGGACGTCAAGAAGCTTTCTTT.

Worth noting for this clonotype: A much larger clone sits a single nucleotide away, making a read error possible. This rearrangement joins TRBV29-1 to TRBJ2-1; 8 bases are shared with TRBD1. The V gene's germline CDR1 is SQVTM and CDR2 ANQGSEA. The CDR3 is 14 amino acids. CDR3 nucleotides: TGCAGCGCCACACAGGGGGGTCAGGGCAATGATCAGTTCTTC. Its protein product is CSATQGGQGNDQFF.

V is TRBV15 and J is TRBJ2-3; D might be TRBD1 (5 bases). V gave up 0 bases and J gave up 1 base, with 8 bases separating them. Germline-derived CDR1 and CDR2 are LNHNV and YYDKDF (reference sequence). CDR3 size: 15 residues. The CDR3 DNA sequence: TGTGCCACCAGCAGAGAAGGCAGGGGCACAGATACGCAGTATTTT. Amino acids: CATSREGRGTDTQYF.

V usage is TRBV27 and J usage is TRBJ1-2; TRBD1 might be the D (5 bases). V shed 3 bases and J shed 2 bases, with 13 bases lying between them. CDR3 length: 15 amino acids. From germline, CDR1 is MNHEY and CDR2 SMNVEV (reference sequence). The CDR3 sequence is CASSFLTGVNYGYTF. As DNA, the CDR3 is TGTGCCAGCAGTTTTCTTACAGGCGTAAACTATGGCTACACCTTC.

Only one count was recorded for this clonotype. J is TRBJ2-1 and V is TRBV30, with D maybe TRBD2 (6 bases). Trimming removed 5 bases from V and 0 bases from J, with 8 bases in between. In germline, CDR1 is GTSNPN, CDR2 SVGIG (reference sequence). The length of the CDR3 is 13 residues. CDR3 sequence: CAWEEGSYNEQFF. The CDR3 DNA follows: TGTGCCTGGGAGGAGGGCTCCTACAATGAGCAGTTCTTC.

The V and J genes are TRBV25-1 and TRBJ2-5; the D is unclear. V was shortened by 5 bases and J by 7 bases, with 11 bases between the two germline ends. CDR3 length: 12 residues. Germline V CDR1 and CDR2: MGHDK, SYGVNS. CDR3 protein: CASSSGPPTQYF. The CDR3 bases are TGTGCCAGCAGTTCGGGCCCCCCGACCCAGTACTTC. The complete variable domain, with remaining parts taken from reference TRBV25-1 and TRBJ2-5, reads EADIYQTPRYLVIGTGKKITLECSQTMGHDKMYWYQQDPGMELHLIHYSYGVNSTEKGDLSSESTVSRIRTEHFPLTLESARPSHTSQYLCASSSGPPTQYFGPGTRLLVL.

The gene calls are TRBV12-3 or TRBV12-4 and TRBJ2-1, with TRBD2 identical over 8 bases. The CDR3 runs to 15 residues. V was pared by 5 bases and J by 12 bases, with 15 bases of the junction left unmatched. CDR3 loop: CASSRPGTRSLRQFF. CDR3 bases: TGTGCCAGCAGTCGCCCAGGGACTAGGTCTTTGAGGCAGTTCTTC.

This clonotype was seen at least ten times. V usage is TRBV6-5 and J usage is TRBJ2-3, with TRBD2 identical over 8 bases. CDR1 and CDR2 from the germline V gene are MNHEY and SVGAGI. This CDR3 contains 16 residues. With 2 bases clipped from V and 6 bases from J, the junction kept 10 bases outside the gene matches. DNA for the CDR3: TGTGCCAGCAGTTACCCGGGGGCGGGAGGAGTGGATACGCAGTATTTT. It yields the protein CASSYPGAGGVDTQYF.

This clonotype was seen more than once but under ten times. The V and J genes are TRBV5-1 and TRBJ2-1; TRBD2 matches 9 bases. Germline CDR1 reads SGHRS; CDR2 reads YFSETQ. The CDR3 consists of 15 residues. Trimming took 7 bases from V and 5 from J; bases not matched to a gene: 10. The CDR3, as DNA: TGCGCCAGCCCGATCTCGGCTAGCGGGGACAATGAGCAGTTCTTC. Translating gives CASPISASGDNEQFF.